This TCR beta chain was captured by sequencing in a study of cytomegalovirus exposure and HLA in healthy donors. General observations from the study: Cytomegalovirus status was reportedly diagnosed by the classifier with high sensitivity and specificity. In vitro work confirmed that a few CMV-associated chains recognize CMV antigens.

With regard to this clone: Its cognate antigen is unknown.

Germline lookup yields CDR1 GTSNPN and CDR2 SVGIG (reference sequence). This CDR3 contains 15 residues. V lost 2 bases and J lost 4; bases outside the gene matches: 8. Clones were sequenced by immunoSEQ multiplex PCR, and TCRdb holds only the in-frame ones, with some missing. The table includes about 140,000 clones, 88% detected once. V is TRBV30 and J is TRBJ1-1; 9 bases fit TRBD1. The clonotype was recovered from a woman aged 18-35 years in good health and CMV-seropositive. The sequencing input was PBMCs. The CDR3 reads CAWSKYRTGVTEAFF. The CDR3 nucleotides are TGTGCCTGGAGTAAGTACCGGACAGGGGTCACTGAAGCTTTCTTT.